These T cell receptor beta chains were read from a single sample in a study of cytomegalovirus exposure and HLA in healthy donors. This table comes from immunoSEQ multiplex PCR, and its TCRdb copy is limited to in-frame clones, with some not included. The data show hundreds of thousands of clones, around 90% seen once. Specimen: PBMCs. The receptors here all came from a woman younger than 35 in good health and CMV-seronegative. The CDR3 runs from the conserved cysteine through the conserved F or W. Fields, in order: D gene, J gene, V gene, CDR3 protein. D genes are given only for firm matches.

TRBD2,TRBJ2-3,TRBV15,CATTPTTSGGVADTQYF
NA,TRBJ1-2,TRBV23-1,CASSQSPSPTNYGYTF
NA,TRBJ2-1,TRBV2,CASVGGGEQFF
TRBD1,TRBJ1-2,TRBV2,CASSEIGTAYGYTF
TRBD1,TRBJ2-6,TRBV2,CASRAPPGTGESGANVLTF
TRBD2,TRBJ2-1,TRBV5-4,CASSLGLAGRNEQFF
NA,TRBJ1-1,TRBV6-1,CASRKPLNTEAFF
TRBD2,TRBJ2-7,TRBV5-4,CASSLAGGRYEQYF
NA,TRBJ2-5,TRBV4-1,CASSHLPGQQETQYF
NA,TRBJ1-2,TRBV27,CASSLGGAFYGYTF
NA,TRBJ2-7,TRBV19,CASSTGPIGLEQYF
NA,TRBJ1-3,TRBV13,CASSPRIANPSGNTIYF
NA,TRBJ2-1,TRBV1,CTSYFRTGCMSGVYNEQFF
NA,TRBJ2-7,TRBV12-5,CASGLDGDTQYF
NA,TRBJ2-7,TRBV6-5,CASSYGRLSYEQYF
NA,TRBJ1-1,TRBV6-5,CASSPRTLMNTEAFF
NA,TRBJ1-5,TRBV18,CASSPGGNEGYNQPQHF
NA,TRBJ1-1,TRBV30,CAWSDRTEAFF
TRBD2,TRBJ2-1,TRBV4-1,CASSQVSLAGAKQFF
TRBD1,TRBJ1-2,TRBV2,CASSPGQGSGYTF
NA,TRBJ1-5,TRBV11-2,CASSLSDSNQPQHF
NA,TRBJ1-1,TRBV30,CAWSNYRGTEAFF
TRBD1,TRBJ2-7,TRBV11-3,CASSAGQGAGDEQYF
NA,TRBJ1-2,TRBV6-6,CASRREDTRGGYTF
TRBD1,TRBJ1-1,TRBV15,CATSREVKGAGNTEAFF
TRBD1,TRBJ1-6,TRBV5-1,CASSSRDRGSPLHF
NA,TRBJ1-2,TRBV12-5,CASSLGQNGYGYTF
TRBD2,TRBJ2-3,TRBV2,CASSSWGTSGGADTQYF
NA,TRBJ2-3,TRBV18,CASSPPARVTSPSTDTQYF
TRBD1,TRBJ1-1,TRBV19,CASRGTGAATEAFF
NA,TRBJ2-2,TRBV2,CASKPLTGELFF
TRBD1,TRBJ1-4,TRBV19,CASSLGQDDNEKLFF
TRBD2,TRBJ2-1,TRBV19,CATAGLEDKEQFF
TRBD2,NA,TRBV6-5,CASMWSGGAEETQYF
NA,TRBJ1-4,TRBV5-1,CASSPGVATNEKLFF
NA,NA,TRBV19,CASSIGVGAYEQYF
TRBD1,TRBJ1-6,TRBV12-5,CASAYIAGTGTSPLHF
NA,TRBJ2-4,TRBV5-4,CASSPGGFVAKNIQYF
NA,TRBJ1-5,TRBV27,CASSLGRGSSNQPQHF
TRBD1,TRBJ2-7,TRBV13,CASQTGGVVEQYF
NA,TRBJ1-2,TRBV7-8,CASSPRGYAGTNYGYTF
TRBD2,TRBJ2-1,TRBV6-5,CASETGGSYNEQFF
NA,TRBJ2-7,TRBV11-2,CASSLAQTGQYF
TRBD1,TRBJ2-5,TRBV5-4,CASTTGALQETQYF
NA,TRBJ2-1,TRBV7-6,CASSFPGSSYNEQFF
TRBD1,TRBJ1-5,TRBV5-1,CASSLSGGSVNQPQHF
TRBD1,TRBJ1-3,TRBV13,CASSARQGSSGNTIYF
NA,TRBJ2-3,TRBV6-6,CASTILDTDTQYF